The clone carrying this T cell receptor (beta chain) was seen more than once but under ten times. The sample originates from a study of T cells after yellow fever vaccination. TCRdb itself ran the 5' RACE reads through MiXCR, one entry per CDR3 protein. The sample contains 450,000 to 600,000 distinct CDR3 sequences, approximately 16% of which appear only once. CDR3 length: 15 residues. Per germline, CDR1 LNHDA and CDR2 SQIVND (reference sequence). V was cut by 2 bases and J by 5 bases, with 15 bases left in between. This sequence was found in a man aged 18-30 years who received the YFV17D yellow fever vaccine. The sample consisted of PBMCs, taken around 5 days after the first yellow fever vaccination. This rearrangement joins TRBV19 to TRBJ2-5, with D possibly being TRBD2 (5 bases). The CDR3 loop is CASSISSGEGETQYF. CDR3 sequence (DNA): TGTGCCAGTAGTATATCCTCCGGGGAAGGGGAGACCCAGTACTTC.